These 25 T cell receptor beta chains share one sample of origin, sequenced in a study of T cell repertoires in cytomegalovirus infection. Using its own MiXCR run on the reads, TCRdb lists one record per CDR3 protein. The table lists 150,000 to 200,000 distinct CDR3 sequences, 28% of them singletons, with just over 30% in the top ten. The sample consisted of PBMCs. These receptor sequences come from a human donor in good health (CMV status not recorded). Some clones in this sample may be carry-over from other donors' samples.

The chain links TRBV7-8 to TRBJ2-7; TRBD2 might be the D (6 bases). CDR3 length: 14 amino acids. V was cut by 4 bases and J by 3 bases, with 13 bases left in between. CDR1 and CDR2 (germline): SGHVS, FQNEAQ. The CDR3 DNA sequence: TGTGCCAGCAGCTCTAGAGCGCGGGACTACGAGCAGTACTTC. It specifies CASSSRARDYEQYF.

J is TRBJ2-1 and V is TRBV2; D is uncertain. CDR3 length equals 13 residues. Germline CDR1 SNHLY, CDR2 FYNNEI. The V gene lost 7 bases and the J gene lost 5 bases, with 12 bases spanning the gap. DNA for the CDR3: TGTGCCAGCACGCCGACAAGGGACAATGAGCAGTTCTTC. It encodes CASTPTRDNEQFF.

This clonotype was observed a few times. The J gene is TRBJ2-7, the V gene TRBV2, with 13 positions matching TRBD2. The ends lost 2 bases at V and 5 bases at J; junction bases unmatched: 3. CDR3 length: 15 residues. Germline V gene data show CDR1 as SNHLY and CDR2 as FYNNEI. For the CDR3, the DNA is TGTGCCAGCAGTGAACTAGGACTAGCGGGGGACGAGCAGTACTTC. It specifies CASSELGLAGDEQYF.

In its sample, this clonotype was seen many times. The genes are TRBV7-2 and TRBJ2-3, with no clear D. Trimming left V 7 bases short and J 0 bases short, with 14 bases between. CDR3 length equals 15 residues. CDR1 is SGHTA and CDR2 is FQGNSA in the germline V gene. The chain's CDR3 is CASTGRAMSTDTQYF. The CDR3 DNA reads TGTGCCAGCACCGGCCGGGCGATGAGCACAGATACGCAGTATTTT.

V and J are TRBV28 and TRBJ1-2, with D tentatively TRBD1 (6 bases). Germline V gives CDR1 MDHEN, CDR2 SYDVKM. V dropped 4 bases and J dropped 4 bases, with 13 bases sitting between them. This CDR3 is 14 amino acids long. CDR3 nucleotides: TGTGCCAGCAGTTCGACAGGTTGGCTCTATGGCTACACCTTC. Residues: CASSSTGWLYGYTF.

J is TRBJ2-1 and V is TRBV6-1; either TRBD1 or TRBD2 may supply D (5 bases each). CDR1 is MNHNS, CDR2 SASEGT, per germline. The CDR3 is made up of 14 amino acids. V was shortened by 5 bases and J by 9 bases, with 17 bases between the two germline ends. The CDR3 DNA reads as TGTGCCAGCAGTTGGGGGTCTCCAGCTAGTGAGCAGTTCTTC. This codes for CASSWGSPASEQFF.

This clonotype came up a few times. The chain is built from TRBV6-2 or TRBV6-3 and TRBJ2-5; 7 nucleotides match TRBD2. The V gene end was trimmed by 7 bases and the J gene end by 2 bases; junction bases not matched to a gene: 4. This CDR3 has 13 residues. CDR1 and CDR2 (germline): MNHEY, SVGEGT. The CDR3 sequence is CASKSGVQETQYF. Here the CDR3 DNA reads TGTGCCAGCAAGAGCGGGGTTCAAGAGACCCAGTACTTC.

This clonotype has only a few counts. The CDR3 protein is CASSLAGASYQPQHF. CDR3 sequence (DNA): TGTGCCAGCAGTTTAGCGGGGGCCTCCTATCAGCCCCAGCATTTT. The gene calls are TRBV12-3 or TRBV12-4 and TRBJ1-5; perhaps TRBD1 as D (6 bases). The V gene lost 0 bases and the J gene lost 5 bases, with 11 bases spanning the gap. This CDR3 is built from 15 residues.

V usage is TRBV11-2 and J usage is TRBJ2-1; possible D gene TRBD2, 6 bases. V dropped 5 bases and J dropped 4 bases, with 24 bases sitting between them. The germline gives CDR1 SGHAT, CDR2 FQNNGV. This CDR3 has 18 residues. CDR3 protein: CASSQPLRRRGRYNEQFF. The CDR3 DNA is TGTGCCAGCAGCCAACCTTTAAGGCGGCGAGGGAGGTACAATGAGCAGTTCTTC.

This chain links TRBV2 with TRBJ2-1; 12 positions match TRBD2. Germline V gives CDR1 SNHLY, CDR2 FYNNEI. This CDR3 has 16 amino acids. J gave up 0 bases and V 8 bases, and 5 bases lay outside the gene matches. As DNA, the CDR3 is TGTGCCAGCCGAATACTAGCGGGGGGCTCCTACAATGAGCAGTTCTTC. Its translation is CASRILAGGSYNEQFF. Full variable domain (missing parts from reference TRBV2 and TRBJ2-1): EPEVTQTPSHQVTQMGQEVILRCVPISNHLYFYWYRQILGQKVEFLVSFYNNEISEKSEIFDDQFSVERPDGSNFTLKIRSTKLEDSAMYFCASRILAGGSYNEQFFGPGTRLTVL.

The CDR3 DNA follows: TGTGCCAGCAGTGATTTATTGACCTACAATGAGCAGTTCTTC. This gives the protein CASSDLLTYNEQFF. V usage is TRBV25-1 and J usage is TRBJ2-1, with unresolved D. CDR1 and CDR2 (germline): MGHDK, SYGVNS. Trimming removed 3 bases at V and 2 bases at J, with 8 bases between. The CDR3 has 14 amino acids.

This clonotype has at least ten counts. This chain joins TRBV7-2 and TRBJ2-2; maybe TRBD1 (6 bases). With 5 bases removed from V and 7 bases from J, the gap between germline ends came to 23 bases. The V gene's germline CDR1 is SGHTA and CDR2 FQGNSA. The CDR3 is 17 residues long. The CDR3 DNA is TGTGCCAGCAGCCCACGCAGGGGCAGGGGATCCATCGGGGAGCTGTTTTTT. Translated: CASSPRRGRGSIGELFF.

This chain joins TRBV15 and TRBJ1-1, with D unclear. V was shortened by 5 bases and J by 7 bases, with 14 bases between the two germline ends. Germline CDR1 and CDR2: LNHNV and YYDKDF (reference sequence). The CDR3 extends over 13 amino acids. The CDR3 sequence: CATSRALDVEAFF. The CDR3 DNA follows: TGTGCCACCAGCCGGGCCCTTGACGTTGAAGCTTTCTTT.

With regard to this clonotype: A read error may account for a junction end that differs from germline. This chain uses TRBV7-7 with TRBJ1-5; D not resolved. The germline gives CDR1 SSHAT, CDR2 FNYEAQ (reference sequence). This CDR3 spans 15 amino acids. The CDR3 loop is CASSLGGILNGAQHF. In DNA form, the CDR3 reads TGTGCTAGCAGCTTAGGAGGGATCCTCAATGGAGCCCAGCATTTT.

The table lists this clonotype with many counts. This rearrangement joins TRBV7-2 to TRBJ1-4, with D possibly matching TRBD1 (5 bases). Germline loops: CDR1 SGHTA, CDR2 FQGNSA. The length of the CDR3 is 18 residues. The ends were cut back, 0 bases at V and 1 base at J, with 15 bases in the middle. The CDR3 reads CASSLAVTGPGTNEKLFF. CDR3 sequence (DNA): TGTGCCAGCAGCTTAGCCGTCACAGGACCGGGAACTAATGAAAAACTGTTTTTT.

This clonotype occurred a few times. The chain has TRBV7-2 and TRBJ1-1, with D maybe TRBD1 (5 bases). With 3 bases removed from V and 3 bases from J, the gap between germline ends came to 11 bases. This CDR3 spans 14 amino acids. Looked up from germline, CDR1 is SGHTA and CDR2 is FQGNSA. The CDR3 here is CASSLAGPHTEAFF. CDR3 sequence (DNA): TGTGCCAGCAGCTTGGCAGGGCCACACACTGAAGCTTTCTTT.

There are a few counts of this clonotype. This chain uses TRBV18 with TRBJ1-5; D is unclear. The CDR3 runs to 15 residues. The germline V and J ends were trimmed by 6 bases and 0 bases, with 12 bases remaining between them. CDR1 is KGHSH, CDR2 LQKENI, per germline. The CDR3 sequence is CASSVSGDSNQPQHF. The CDR3 DNA follows: TGTGCCAGCTCGGTTAGTGGGGATAGCAATCAGCCCCAGCATTTT. Variable domain in full (rest from reference TRBV18 and TRBJ1-5): NAGVMQNPRHLVRRRGQEARLRCSPMKGHSHVYWYRQLPEEGLKFMVYLQKENIIDESGMPKERFSAEFPKEGPSILRIQQVVRGDSAAYFCASSVSGDSNQPQHFGDGTRLSIL.

This chain joins TRBV18 and TRBJ1-4, with a possible D match to TRBD1 (5 bases). Trimming removed 0 bases from V and 3 bases from J, with 8 bases in between. This CDR3 is 15 amino acids long. In germline, CDR1 is KGHSH, CDR2 LQKENI. The CDR3 DNA reads as TGTGCCAGCTCACCACCCCGGGGGGCTAATGAAAAACTGTTTTTT. It translates to CASSPPRGANEKLFF.

This chain connects TRBV6-8 to TRBJ2-3, with TRBD1 matching over 10 bases. CDR1 is MNHGY and CDR2 is SAAAGT in the germline V gene. The CDR3 is 15 amino acids. The V gene end was trimmed by 6 bases and the J gene end by 0 bases; junction bases not matched to a gene: 3. The CDR3 sequence is CASRRQGASTDTQYF. The DNA for the CDR3 is TGTGCCAGCAGGCGACAGGGGGCGAGCACAGATACGCAGTATTTT.

In this sample, this clonotype turned up a few times. The chain links TRBV7-3 to TRBJ1-1; no clear D gene. CDR1 and CDR2 from the germline V gene are SGHTA and FQGTGA. V lost 2 bases to trimming and J lost 1 base, with 8 bases between them. This CDR3 spans 14 amino acids. Written as DNA, the CDR3 is TGTGCCAGCAGCTTATGGCCAGCGAACACTGAAGCTTTCTTT. Protein: CASSLWPANTEAFF.

This clonotype was observed a handful of times. This chain links TRBV7-2 with TRBJ1-1; D remains ambiguous. The V and J ends lost 5 bases and 6 bases respectively, with 10 bases between them. Germline CDR1 SGHTA, CDR2 FQGNSA. The CDR3 extends over 12 amino acids. The CDR3 reads CASSRGPAEAFF. As DNA, the CDR3 is TGTGCCAGCAGCCGGGGTCCCGCTGAAGCTTTCTTT.

Comment on this clonotype: One junction end disagrees with the germline gene, perhaps due to a read error. This sequence joins TRBV6-1 and TRBJ2-3; no clear D. This CDR3 contains 15 residues. From germline, CDR1 is MNHNS and CDR2 SASEGT. CDR3 sequence: CASSEAIGWTDTQYF. The DNA for the CDR3 is TGTGCCAGCAGCGAAGCTATAGGATGGACAGATACGCAGTATTTT.

This clonotype was seen ten or more times. The chain carries TRBV7-8 and TRBJ2-3, with D possibly TRBD2 on 6 matching bases. Germline V gene sequence: CDR1 SGHVS, CDR2 FQNEAQ. With 0 bases removed from V and 1 base from J, the gap between germline ends came to 8 bases. The CDR3 has 15 amino acids. This CDR3 is CASSLALAGTDTQYF. Written as DNA, the CDR3 is TGTGCCAGCAGCTTAGCACTAGCTGGCACAGATACGCAGTATTTT.

The chain is built from TRBV4-2 and TRBJ1-2, with D maybe TRBD1 (5 bases). The length of the CDR3 is 15 residues. Germline CDR1 LGHNA, CDR2 YNFKEQ. V was clipped by 0 bases and J by 4 bases, with 12 bases between them. CDR3 sequence reads: CASSQDAGTTYGYTF. The CDR3 region has the DNA TGTGCCAGCAGCCAAGATGCAGGGACGACCTATGGCTACACCTTC.

This clonotype was counted a few times. The J gene is TRBJ1-1, the V gene TRBV5-1; no firm D call. Germline CDR1 SGHRS, CDR2 YFSETQ. The V end was cut by 4 bases, the J end by 7 bases, with 14 bases between. This CDR3 region has 13 residues. CDR3 DNA sequence: TGCGCCAGCAGCCCAGACAAGGCCTATGAAGCTTTCTTT. Translation: CASSPDKAYEAFF.